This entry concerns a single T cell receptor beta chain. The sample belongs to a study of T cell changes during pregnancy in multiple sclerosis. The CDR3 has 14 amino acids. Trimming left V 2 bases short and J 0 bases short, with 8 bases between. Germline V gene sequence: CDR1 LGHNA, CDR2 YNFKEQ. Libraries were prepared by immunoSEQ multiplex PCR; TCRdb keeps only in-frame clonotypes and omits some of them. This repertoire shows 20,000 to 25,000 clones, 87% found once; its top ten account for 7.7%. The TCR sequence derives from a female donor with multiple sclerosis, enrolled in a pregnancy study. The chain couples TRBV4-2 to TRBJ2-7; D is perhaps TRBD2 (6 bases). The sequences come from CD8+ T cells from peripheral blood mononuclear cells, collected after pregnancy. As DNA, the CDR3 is TGTGCCAGCAGCCAAACCGGGGGCTCCTACGAGCAGTACTTC. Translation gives CASSQTGGSYEQYF.